Below are 15 T cell receptor beta chains sequenced from a single sample in a study of T cells after yellow fever vaccination. From the 5' RACE reads, TCRdb called clonotypes with MiXCR, one entry per CDR3 protein. The table shows 200,000 to 300,000 distinct CDR3 sequences, with roughly 13% occurring only once. The source material was CD4+ T cells sorted from PBMCs, sampled 45 days after the yellow fever booster vaccination. The receptors were gathered from a man under 40 who received the YFV17D yellow fever vaccine.

The sample holds a few counts of this clonotype. The DNA of the CDR3 is TGCGCCAGCAGCTTGGATGGGGGCCCAGCCAAAAACATTCAGTACTTC. Its protein product is CASSLDGGPAKNIQYF. The V gene is TRBV5-1, the J gene TRBJ2-4, with a tentative D call TRBD1 (6 bases). Germline V gene data show CDR1 as SGHRS and CDR2 as YFSETQ. V lost 0 bases and J lost 0, with 10 bases in between. CDR3 length equals 16 residues.

Only a few counts were recorded for this clonotype. The chain uses TRBV7-2 and TRBJ2-3, with 7 positions matching TRBD2. Trimming removed 5 bases from V and 10 bases from J; junction bases left unmatched: 6. CDR3 length: 12 amino acids. CDR1 and CDR2 from the germline V gene are SGHTA and FQGNSA. The chain's CDR3 is CASSPGLGAQYF. CDR3 bases: TGTGCCAGCAGCCCCGGACTAGGGGCGCAGTATTTT.

In its sample, this clonotype was seen a few times. V usage is TRBV5-1 and J usage is TRBJ1-4, with 9 bases aligning to TRBD1. The germline CDR1 and CDR2 sequences are SGHRS and YFSETQ. This CDR3 is built from 15 residues. The J segment lost 7 bases and the V segment lost 1 base, leaving 5 bases of the junction unmatched. The CDR3 spells CASSLSGTGSEKLFF. As DNA, the CDR3 is TGCGCCAGCAGCTTGTCCGGGACAGGGTCTGAAAAACTGTTTTTT.

The genes are TRBV20-1 and TRBJ2-7, with D possibly called TRBD1 or TRBD2 (6 bases each). CDR1 is DFQATT and CDR2 is SNEGSKA in the germline V gene (reference sequence). This CDR3 region has 14 residues. Trimming pared 3 bases from V and 8 bases from J, leaving 20 bases between. The CDR3 bases are TGCAGTGCTAGGATGGAGGGGACCCGGGGGCAGCAGTACTTC. Translated, it gives CSARMEGTRGQQYF.

This clonotype was detected only a few times. This chain uses TRBV7-2 with TRBJ2-2; D is undetermined. V gave up 1 base and J gave up 6 bases, with 9 bases separating them. CDR3 length: 14 residues. Germline V gene lookup returns CDR1 SGHTA and CDR2 FQGNSA. In DNA form, the CDR3 reads TGTGCCAGCAGCTTAGAGATGTATCCCGGGGAGCTGTTTTTT. Amino acids: CASSLEMYPGELFF.

This chain uses TRBV4-3 with TRBJ2-7, with D possibly matching TRBD2 (5 bases). The CDR3 totals 15 residues. Germline V CDR1 and CDR2: LGHNA, YSLEER. V lost 4 bases and J lost 3, with 16 bases in between. The chain's CDR3 is CASSRAPGNNYEQYF. CDR3 bases: TGCGCCAGCAGCCGCGCCCCGGGGAACAACTACGAGCAGTACTTC.

This clonotype was detected only a few times. V and J are TRBV20-1 and TRBJ2-3, with 11 bases matching TRBD2. V trimming: 5 bases; J trimming: 0 bases; junction bases outside the gene matches: 7. Germline CDR1 is DFQATT and CDR2 is SNEGSKA (reference sequence). CDR3 length: 16 residues. In DNA, the CDR3 is TGCAGTGCTGTTTCGGGACTAGCGGAAAGCACAGATACGCAGTATTTT. Its translation is CSAVSGLAESTDTQYF.

The genes are TRBV20-1 and TRBJ2-7; 12 bases map to TRBD2. In germline, CDR1 is DFQATT, CDR2 SNEGSKA (reference sequence). The CDR3 extends over 17 amino acids. The ends lost 6 bases at V and 7 bases at J; junction bases unmatched: 19. The CDR3 sequence: CSARGDVRLAGVGEQYF. DNA of the CDR3: TGCAGTGCGAGGGGAGACGTAAGACTAGCGGGAGTGGGTGAGCAGTACTTC.

This clonotype was picked up a small number of times. This chain uses TRBV7-9 with TRBJ2-3; 7 nucleotides agree with TRBD2. This CDR3 comprises 16 residues. Germline V CDR1 and CDR2: SEHNR, FQNEAQ (reference sequence). Trimming removed 5 bases from V and 7 bases from J; junction bases left unmatched: 15. CDR3 residues: CASSREKSGITYTQYF. The CDR3 DNA is TGTGCCAGCAGCCGAGAAAAAAGCGGGATCACCTATACGCAGTATTTT. Drawing the rest from reference TRBV7-9 and TRBJ2-3, the complete variable domain is DTGVSQNPRHKITKRGQNVTFRCDPISEHNRLYWYRQTLGQGPEFLTYFQNEAQLEKSRLLSDRFSAERPKGSFSTLEIQRTEQGDSAMYLCASSREKSGITYTQYFGPGTRLTVL.

There are many counts of this clonotype. J is TRBJ2-7 and V is TRBV15; D remains unclear. Germline V gene lookup returns CDR1 LNHNV and CDR2 YYDKDF (reference sequence). The V and J ends lost 0 bases and 0 bases respectively, with 9 bases between them. This CDR3 has 15 amino acids. CDR3 amino acids: CATSRDRWGSYEQYF. In nucleotides, the CDR3 is TGTGCCACCAGCAGAGATAGGTGGGGCTCCTACGAGCAGTACTTC.

This clonotype was counted between two and nine times. The CDR3 sequence: CASGLVQTGEYSTDTQYF. In DNA form, the CDR3 reads TGTGCTAGTGGTTTGGTACAGACGGGAGAGTACAGCACAGATACGCAGTATTTT. The gene calls are TRBV12-5 and TRBJ2-3; D is possibly TRBD2 (6 bases). This CDR3 has 18 amino acids. V lost 0 bases, J lost 0 bases, and 16 bases lay in between. CDR1 LGHNT and CDR2 FRNRAP come from the germline V gene.

In its sample, this clonotype was seen a few times. The rearrangement uses TRBV12-3 or TRBV12-4 and TRBJ2-1; 8 bases are a match to TRBD2. J was trimmed by 6 bases and V by 0 bases; bases with no gene match: 4. CDR3 length: 15 amino acids. CDR3 in amino acids: CASSLAGTSGNEQFF. The DNA for the CDR3 is TGTGCCAGCAGTTTAGCCGGGACTAGTGGCAATGAGCAGTTCTTC.

This clonotype was counted only a few times. The chain carries TRBV5-6 and TRBJ1-6; D is perhaps TRBD1 (5 bases). Germline loops: CDR1 SGHDT, CDR2 YYEEEE. CDR3 size: 17 residues. Trimming removed 2 bases from V and 0 bases from J, with 12 bases in between. The CDR3 reads CASSFTADTSYNSPLHF. CDR3 nucleotides: TGTGCCAGCAGCTTCACGGCGGACACCTCCTATAATTCACCCCTCCACTTT.

Here the CDR3 reads CASTGGVSTGELFF. The CDR3 DNA reads as TGTGCCAGCACCGGGGGGGTTTCCACCGGGGAGCTGTTTTTT. J is TRBJ2-2 and V is TRBV2; 8 nucleotides align to TRBD2. The CDR3 runs 14 residues. The ends lost 7 bases at V and 4 bases at J; junction bases unmatched: 5. Germline CDR1 reads SNHLY; CDR2 reads FYNNEI.

This clonotype was counted a few times. V is TRBV6-1 and J is TRBJ2-7, with D perhaps TRBD1 or TRBD2 (5 bases each). The CDR3 totals 13 residues. V lost 8 bases, J lost 4 bases, and 15 bases lay in between. Germline V gene lookup returns CDR1 MNHNS and CDR2 SASEGT. As DNA, the CDR3 is TGTGCCAGCGGGCGGCAGGGAGTATACGAGCAGTACTTC. The encoded protein is CASGRQGVYEQYF.